Each of the 10 T cell receptor beta chains below was sequenced from the same sample in a study of shared clonotypes between healthy human individuals. Clones were read by immunoSEQ multiplex PCR, and TCRdb kept only the in-frame ones, dropping some. The sample comprises about 2 million clones, about 95% of which are singletons, and approximately 1.2% rests with the top ten. CD8 cells regarded as naive lacked CD45RO, were positively chosen for CCR7, and omitted terminally differentiated effector memory CD45RA+ cells. The specimen sequenced was naive CD8+ T cells sorted from blood. All receptors come from a man younger than 35 in good health.

With regard to this clone: The same CDR3 can be traced to other DNA sequences in this sample. The CDR3 nucleotides read TGTGCCAGCAGTTGGGGTACTAATGAAAAACTGTTTTTT. Translating gives CASSWGTNEKLFF. The genes are TRBV27 and TRBJ1-4, with no clear D. Germline assignment: CDR1 MNHEY and CDR2 SMNVEV (reference sequence). The CDR3 sequence is 13 residues long. V gave up 4 bases and J gave up 2 bases, with 5 bases separating them.

Of note for this clone: Within the sample, other DNA sequences also encode this same CDR3. The V call is TRBV4-1, the J call TRBJ2-2; D is unresolved. The CDR3 loop spans 14 amino acids. The V end lost 0 bases, the J end lost 1 base, and 3 bases lay between the germline ends. In germline, CDR1 is MGHRA, CDR2 YSYEKL. CDR3 DNA: TGCGCCAGCAGCCAAGATTTGAACACCGGGGAGCTGTTTTTT. Translating it yields CASSQDLNTGELFF.

V gene TRBV7-9 combines with J gene TRBJ1-2; no reliable D call. Looked up from germline, CDR1 is SEHNR and CDR2 is FQNEAQ (reference sequence). The V and J ends lost 5 bases and 8 bases respectively, with 18 bases between them. The length of the CDR3 is 14 residues. This chain's CDR3 is CASSPWSRSDGYTF. CDR3 nucleotide sequence: TGTGCCAGCAGCCCCTGGTCAAGATCGGACGGCTACACCTTC.

The rearrangement joins TRBV5-1 to TRBJ2-7; perhaps TRBD2 as D (6 bases). The V gene's germline CDR1 is SGHRS and CDR2 YFSETQ. This CDR3 has 13 amino acids. Between the trimmed V and J ends, which lost 2 bases and 3 bases, there was a span of 9 bases. The CDR3 sequence is CASSFRRGYEQYF. The CDR3 bases are TGCGCCAGCAGCTTTAGGCGGGGCTACGAGCAGTACTTC.

This clone was seen just once. V gene TRBV19 combines with J gene TRBJ1-2; TRBD1 is a possible D gene (6 bases). Trimming took 3 bases from V and 2 from J, leaving 10 bases between them. CDR1 LNHDA and CDR2 SQIVND come from the germline V gene (reference sequence). There are 14 residues in the CDR3. The CDR3 region is CASSMETGNYGYTF. As DNA, the CDR3 is TGTGCCAGTAGTATGGAAACAGGGAACTATGGCTACACCTTC.

Points on this clone: Other DNA sequences of this sample code for an identical CDR3. This sequence joins TRBV14 and TRBJ2-7, with D unresolved. V shed 0 bases and J shed 7 bases, with 7 bases lying between them. Germline loops: CDR1 SGHDN, CDR2 FVKESK. This CDR3 is 12 amino acids long. This CDR3 reads CASSQDFLEQYF. DNA for the CDR3: TGTGCCAGCAGCCAAGATTTTCTAGAGCAGTACTTC.

The chain has TRBV11-3 and TRBJ2-1; D not resolved. This CDR3 comprises 12 residues. The V and J ends lost 5 bases and 4 bases respectively, with 6 bases between them. Germline assignment: CDR1 SGHNT and CDR2 YENEEA. The CDR3 spells CASSHEYNEQFF. CDR3 DNA sequence: TGTGCCAGCAGCCACGAGTACAATGAGCAGTTCTTC.

A single count supports this clone. The chain couples TRBV18 to TRBJ2-2, with D uncertain. The CDR3 loop spans 13 amino acids. CDR1 KGHSH and CDR2 LQKENI come from the germline V gene. Trimming took 0 bases from V and 5 from J, leaving 4 bases between them. Here the CDR3 reads CASSPPATGELFF. The CDR3 nucleotides read TGTGCCAGCTCACCACCGGCGACCGGGGAGCTGTTTTTT.

The V gene is TRBV29-1, the J gene TRBJ2-5; D call uncertain. Trimming removed 6 bases at V and 1 base at J, with 6 bases between. Germline CDR1 SQVTM, CDR2 ANQGSEA. This CDR3 contains 11 residues. CDR3 DNA: TGCAGCGTATGGAGCCAAGAGACCCAGTACTTC. It codes for CSVWSQETQYF.

This chain joins TRBV4-1 and TRBJ2-7; TRBD1 matches at 8 bases. Germline V gene sequence: CDR1 MGHRA, CDR2 YSYEKL. The CDR3 runs 15 residues. The trim removed 4 bases at V and 2 bases at J, leaving 7 bases unmatched. CDR3 sequence (DNA): TGCGCCAGCAGCCCTACAGGGGGAAGTACCTACGAGCAGTACTTC. It codes for CASSPTGGSTYEQYF.